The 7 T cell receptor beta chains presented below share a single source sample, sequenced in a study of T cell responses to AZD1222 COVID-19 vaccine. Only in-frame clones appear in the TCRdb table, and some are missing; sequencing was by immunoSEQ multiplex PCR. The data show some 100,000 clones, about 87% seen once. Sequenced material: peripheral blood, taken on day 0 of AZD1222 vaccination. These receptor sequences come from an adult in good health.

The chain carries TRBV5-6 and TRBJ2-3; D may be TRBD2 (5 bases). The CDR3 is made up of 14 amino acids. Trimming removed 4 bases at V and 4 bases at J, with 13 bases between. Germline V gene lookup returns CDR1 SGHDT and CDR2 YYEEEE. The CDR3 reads CASSRGSVPDTQYF. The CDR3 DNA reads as TGTGCCAGCAGCCGCGGGTCAGTCCCAGATACGCAGTATTTT.

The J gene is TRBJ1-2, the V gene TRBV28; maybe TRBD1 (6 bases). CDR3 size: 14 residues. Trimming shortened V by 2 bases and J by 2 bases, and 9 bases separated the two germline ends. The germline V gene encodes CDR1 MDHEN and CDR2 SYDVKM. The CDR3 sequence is CASSLDRRNYGYTF. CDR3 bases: TGTGCCAGCAGTTTAGACAGGCGAAACTATGGCTACACCTTC.

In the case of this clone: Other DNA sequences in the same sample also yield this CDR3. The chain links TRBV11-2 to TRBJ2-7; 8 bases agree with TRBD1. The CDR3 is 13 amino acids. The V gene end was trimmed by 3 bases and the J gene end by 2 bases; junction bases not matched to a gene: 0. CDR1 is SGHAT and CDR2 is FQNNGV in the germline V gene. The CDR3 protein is CASSLDRAYEQYF. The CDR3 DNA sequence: TGTGCCAGCAGCTTGGACAGGGCCTACGAGCAGTACTTC.

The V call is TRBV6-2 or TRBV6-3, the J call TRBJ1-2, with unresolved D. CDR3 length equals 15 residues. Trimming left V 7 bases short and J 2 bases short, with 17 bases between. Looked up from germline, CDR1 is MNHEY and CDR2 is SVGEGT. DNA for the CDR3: TGTGCCAGCAACCCTTACCAGACATCAAACTATGGCTACACCTTC. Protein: CASNPYQTSNYGYTF.

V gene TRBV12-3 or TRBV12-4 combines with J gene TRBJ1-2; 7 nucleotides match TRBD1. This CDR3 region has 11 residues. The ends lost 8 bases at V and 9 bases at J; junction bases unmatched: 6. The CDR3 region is CASGETGSYTF. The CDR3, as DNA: TGTGCCAGCGGGGAGACAGGGAGCTACACCTTC.

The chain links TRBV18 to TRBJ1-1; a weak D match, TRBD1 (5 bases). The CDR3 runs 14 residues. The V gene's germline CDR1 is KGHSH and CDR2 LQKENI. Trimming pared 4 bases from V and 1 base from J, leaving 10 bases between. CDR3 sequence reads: CASSLDSSNTEAFF. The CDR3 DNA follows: TGTGCCAGCTCACTTGACAGTTCGAACACTGAAGCTTTCTTT.

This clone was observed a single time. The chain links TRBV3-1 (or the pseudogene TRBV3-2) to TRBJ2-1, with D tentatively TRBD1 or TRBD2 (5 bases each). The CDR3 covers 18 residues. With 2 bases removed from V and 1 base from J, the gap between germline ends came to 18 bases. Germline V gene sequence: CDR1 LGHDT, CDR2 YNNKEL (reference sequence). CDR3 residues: CASSQITGRGGSYNEQFF. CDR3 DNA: TGTGCCAGCAGCCAAATTACGGGACGTGGTGGATCCTACAATGAGCAGTTCTTC.